This T cell receptor beta chain stems from a study of T cell responses to AZD1222 COVID-19 vaccine. General study points: Spike as a whole was targeted by vaccine-associated CD4 TCRs, dominant at 160-218 and 743-854.

The protocol was immunoSEQ multiplex PCR, while the TCRdb copy is restricted to in-frame clones and leaves out a portion. The sample gives over 150,000 clones, 88% of which show up once; around 5.9% is in the top ten. Comments on this clone: Its antigen is currently unknown.

CDR1 and CDR2 from the germline V gene are LGHDT and YNNKEL (reference sequence). Trimming shortened V by 6 bases and J by 1 base, and 12 bases separated the two germline ends. The CDR3 contains 14 residues. Sequences were derived from peripheral blood, sampled on day 0 of AZD1222 vaccination. The chain is built from TRBV3-1 (or the pseudogene TRBV3-2) and TRBJ1-1; TRBD1 might be the D (5 bases). The receptor was derived from an adult in good health. The CDR3 DNA follows: TGTGCCAGCAGTCTTTCGGGGGGGAACACTGAAGCTTTCTTT. This encodes CASSLSGGNTEAFF.